The sequence of this T cell receptor beta chain was determined in a study of control samples from healthy donors and cancer patients. The CDR3 has 13 amino acids. The V end lost 5 bases, the J end lost 4 bases, and 9 bases lay between the germline ends. TCRdb's table, derived via immunoSEQ multiplex PCR, lists solely in-frame clones and lacks some. The sample records around 170,000 clones, 90% being singletons. This chain joins TRBV12-3 or TRBV12-4 and TRBJ1-5, with D perhaps TRBD1 (6 bases). This clonotype originated in a woman between 50 and 59 years old in good health. Sequenced material: blood. CDR3 sequence: CASSPQGNQPQHF. The CDR3 DNA reads as TGTGCCAGCAGTCCCCAGGGGAATCAGCCCCAGCATTTT.